This T cell receptor (beta chain) was captured in a study of blood T cell repertoires in COVID-19. Study in general: Researchers got acute and convalescent COVID-19 samples from the United States, Italy and Spain. The cDNA or gDNA used as material had been derived from T cells, B-cell-depleted T cells, or PBMCs.

The study assigned cohorts using participant-reported clinical history. Donors in Cohort 3 counted as recovered after two negative PCRs, clearance, or symptom resolution. Data came from immunoSEQ multiplex PCR; TCRdb stores just in-frame clones and leaves some out. The sample has 110,000 to 150,000 clones; 80% to 90% are singletons. The J segment lost 8 bases and the V segment lost 3 bases, leaving 8 bases of the junction unmatched. Germline V gene sequence: CDR1 DFQATT, CDR2 SNEGSKA (reference sequence). The CDR3 has 15 amino acids. V is TRBV20-1 and J is TRBJ2-1; 12 nucleotides align to TRBD2. This TCR was sampled from a man aged 50-59 years who had recovered from COVID-19. Sequenced sample: PBMCs or T cells enriched from blood (not recorded which). DNA of the CDR3: TGCAGTGCTAGTAGGGCTAGCGGGGGGGCGGATGAGCAGTTCTTC. Its translation is CSASRASGGADEQFF.